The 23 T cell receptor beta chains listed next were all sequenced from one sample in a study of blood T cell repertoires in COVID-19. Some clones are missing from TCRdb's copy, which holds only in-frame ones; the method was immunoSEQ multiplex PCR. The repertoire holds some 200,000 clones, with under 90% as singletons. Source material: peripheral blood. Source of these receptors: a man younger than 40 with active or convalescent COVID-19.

CDR3: CASSLGRDTEAFF. The CDR3 DNA reads TGTGCCAGCAGCTTAGGCAGGGACACTGAAGCTTTCTTT. The chain recombines TRBV5-8 with TRBJ1-1; D is perhaps TRBD1 (5 bases). This CDR3 has 13 amino acids. Looked up from germline, CDR1 is SGHTS and CDR2 is YDEGEE. The ends were cut back, 2 bases at V and 3 bases at J, with 8 bases in the middle.

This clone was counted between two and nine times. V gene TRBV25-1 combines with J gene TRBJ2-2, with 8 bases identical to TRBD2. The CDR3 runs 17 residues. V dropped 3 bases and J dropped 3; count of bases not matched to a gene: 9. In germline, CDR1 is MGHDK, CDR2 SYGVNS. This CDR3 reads CASSDVVAGLDTGELFF. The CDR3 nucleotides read TGTGCCAGCAGTGACGTAGTAGCGGGGTTGGACACCGGGGAGCTGTTTTTT.

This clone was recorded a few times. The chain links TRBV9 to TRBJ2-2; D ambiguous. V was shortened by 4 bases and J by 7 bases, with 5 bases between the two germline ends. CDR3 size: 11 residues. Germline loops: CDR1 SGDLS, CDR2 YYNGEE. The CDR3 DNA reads TGTGCCAGCAGCTTACACGGGGAGCTGTTTTTT. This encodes CASSLHGELFF.

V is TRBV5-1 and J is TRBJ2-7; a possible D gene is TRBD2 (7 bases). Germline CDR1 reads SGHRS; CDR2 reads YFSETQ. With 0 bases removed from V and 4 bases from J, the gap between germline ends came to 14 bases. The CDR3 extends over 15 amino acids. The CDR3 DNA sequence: TGCGCCAGCAGCTTGGACACGGGGGGCCGGTACGAGCAGTACTTC. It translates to CASSLDTGGRYEQYF.

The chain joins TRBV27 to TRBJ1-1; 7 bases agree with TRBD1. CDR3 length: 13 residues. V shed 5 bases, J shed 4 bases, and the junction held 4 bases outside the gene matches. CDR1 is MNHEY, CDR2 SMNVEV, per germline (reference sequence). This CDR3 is CASSPTGATEAFF. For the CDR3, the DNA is TGTGCCAGCAGTCCTACAGGGGCCACTGAAGCTTTCTTT.

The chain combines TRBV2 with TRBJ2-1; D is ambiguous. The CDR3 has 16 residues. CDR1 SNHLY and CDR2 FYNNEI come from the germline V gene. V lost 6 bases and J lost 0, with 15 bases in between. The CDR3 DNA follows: TGTGCCAGCAGCGCACCCCCGGTCACCTCCTACAATGAGCAGTTCTTC. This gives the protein CASSAPPVTSYNEQFF. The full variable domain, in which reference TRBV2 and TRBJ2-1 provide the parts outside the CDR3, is EPEVTQTPSHQVTQMGQEVILRCVPISNHLYFYWYRQILGQKVEFLVSFYNNEISEKSEIFDDQFSVERPDGSNFTLKIRSTKLEDSAMYFCASSAPPVTSYNEQFFGPGTRLTVL.

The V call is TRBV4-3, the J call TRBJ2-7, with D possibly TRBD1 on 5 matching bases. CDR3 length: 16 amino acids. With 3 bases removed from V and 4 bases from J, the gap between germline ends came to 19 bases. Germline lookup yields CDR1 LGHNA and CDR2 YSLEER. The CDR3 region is CASSQEIDSYTYEQYF. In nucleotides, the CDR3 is TGCGCCAGCAGCCAGGAAATAGACAGTTATACTTACGAGCAGTACTTC.

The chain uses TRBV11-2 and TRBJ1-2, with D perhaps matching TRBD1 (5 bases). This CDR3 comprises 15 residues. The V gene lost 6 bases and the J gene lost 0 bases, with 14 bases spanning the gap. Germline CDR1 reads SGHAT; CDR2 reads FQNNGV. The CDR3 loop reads CASRSSRAPNYGYTF. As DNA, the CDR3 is TGTGCCAGCAGATCCAGCAGGGCCCCTAACTATGGCTACACCTTC.

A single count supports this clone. The CDR3 region has the DNA TGTGCCAGCACTCAGCGAGATACGCAGTATTTT. It specifies CASTQRDTQYF. V is TRBV27 and J is TRBJ2-3; D remains ambiguous. V was pared by 7 bases and J by 5 bases, with 7 bases between. This CDR3 spans 11 amino acids. The V gene's germline CDR1 is MNHEY and CDR2 SMNVEV (reference sequence).

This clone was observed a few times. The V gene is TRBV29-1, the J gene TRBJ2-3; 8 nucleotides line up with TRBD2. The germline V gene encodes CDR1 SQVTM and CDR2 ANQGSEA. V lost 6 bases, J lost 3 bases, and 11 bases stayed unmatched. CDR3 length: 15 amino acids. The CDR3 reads CSVPQGSGTTDTQYF. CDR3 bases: TGCAGCGTCCCACAGGGTAGCGGGACAACAGATACGCAGTATTTT.

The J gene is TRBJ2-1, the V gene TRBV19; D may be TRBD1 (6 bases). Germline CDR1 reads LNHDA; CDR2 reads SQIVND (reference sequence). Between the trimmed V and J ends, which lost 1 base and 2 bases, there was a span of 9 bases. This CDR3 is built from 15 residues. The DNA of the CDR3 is TGTGCCAGTAGTATAGGGGGGCTTACCTACAATGAGCAGTTCTTC. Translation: CASSIGGLTYNEQFF.

CDR3 sequence reads: CASSLPTGVYEQYV. DNA for the CDR3: TGTGCCAGCAGTTTACCAACCGGGGTCTACGAGCAGTACGTC. The gene calls are TRBV6-2 or TRBV6-3 and TRBJ2-7; a possible D gene is TRBD2 (5 bases). V lost 4 bases, J lost 3 bases, and 13 bases lay in between. Germline loops: CDR1 MNHEY, CDR2 SVGEGT. The CDR3 sequence is 14 residues long.

The CDR3 spells CASSLQGLGTEAFF. DNA for the CDR3: TGTGCCAGCAGTCTCCAGGGATTGGGCACTGAAGCTTTCTTT. The V call is TRBV27, the J call TRBJ1-1, with a weak D call TRBD1 (5 bases). The germline V gene encodes CDR1 MNHEY and CDR2 SMNVEV (reference sequence). Trimming removed 5 bases from V and 4 bases from J, with 14 bases in between. The CDR3 has 14 amino acids.

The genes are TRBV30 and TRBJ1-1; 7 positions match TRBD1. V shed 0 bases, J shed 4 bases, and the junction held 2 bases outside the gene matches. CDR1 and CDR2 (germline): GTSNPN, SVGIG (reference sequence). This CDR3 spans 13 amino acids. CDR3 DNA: TGTGCCTGGAGTGTAGCAGGGGGCACTGAAGCTTTCTTT. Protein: CAWSVAGGTEAFF.

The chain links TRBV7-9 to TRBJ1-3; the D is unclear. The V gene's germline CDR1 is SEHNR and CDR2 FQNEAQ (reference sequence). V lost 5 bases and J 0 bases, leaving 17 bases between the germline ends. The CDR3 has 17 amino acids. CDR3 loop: CASSPPDLTPSGNTIYF. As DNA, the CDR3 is TGTGCCAGCAGCCCCCCGGACTTAACCCCCTCTGGAAACACCATATATTTT.

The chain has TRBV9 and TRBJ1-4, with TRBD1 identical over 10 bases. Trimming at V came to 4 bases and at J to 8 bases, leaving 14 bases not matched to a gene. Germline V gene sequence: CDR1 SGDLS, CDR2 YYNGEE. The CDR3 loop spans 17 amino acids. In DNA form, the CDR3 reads TGTGCCAGCAGCCCTTCTGCCCCGGGACAGGGGTACGAAAAACTGTTTTTT. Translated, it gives CASSPSAPGQGYEKLFF.

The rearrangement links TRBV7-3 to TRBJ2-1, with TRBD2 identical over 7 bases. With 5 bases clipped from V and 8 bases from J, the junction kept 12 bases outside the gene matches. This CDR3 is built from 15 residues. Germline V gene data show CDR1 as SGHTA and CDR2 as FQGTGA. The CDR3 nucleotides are TGTGCCAGCAGCCAAAGCGGGACCCCGTACTATGAGCAGTTCTTC. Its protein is CASSQSGTPYYEQFF.

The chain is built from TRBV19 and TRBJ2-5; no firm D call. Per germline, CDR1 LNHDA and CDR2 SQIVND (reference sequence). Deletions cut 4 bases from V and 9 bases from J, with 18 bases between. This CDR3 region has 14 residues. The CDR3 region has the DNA TGTGCCAGTAGTAACCTAATCCAGGCAGACCCCCAGTACTTC. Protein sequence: CASSNLIQADPQYF.

CDR3 residues: CASRSLAGAPFNEQFF. The CDR3 DNA reads TGTGCCAGCAGGAGTCTAGCGGGAGCGCCGTTCAATGAGCAGTTCTTC. The chain carries TRBV27 and TRBJ2-1, with TRBD2 matching 10 bases. After removal of 6 bases from V and 6 bases from J, the junction contained 11 bases not matched to a gene. The CDR3 totals 16 residues. Per the germline V gene, CDR1 is MNHEY and CDR2 is SMNVEV (reference sequence).

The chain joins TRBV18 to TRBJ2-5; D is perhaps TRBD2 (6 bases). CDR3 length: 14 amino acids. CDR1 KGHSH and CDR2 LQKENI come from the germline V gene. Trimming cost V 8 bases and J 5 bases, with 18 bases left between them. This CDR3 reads CASRSGAGRETQYF. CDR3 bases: TGTGCCAGCCGATCGGGAGCCGGGCGGGAGACCCAGTACTTC.

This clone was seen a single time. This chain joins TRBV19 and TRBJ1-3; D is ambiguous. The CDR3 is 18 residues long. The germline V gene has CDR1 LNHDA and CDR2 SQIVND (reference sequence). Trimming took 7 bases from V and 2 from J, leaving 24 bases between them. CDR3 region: CASKSGGSGRTTGNTIYF. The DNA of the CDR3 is TGTGCCAGTAAGAGCGGTGGGTCCGGCAGAACTACTGGAAACACCATATATTTT. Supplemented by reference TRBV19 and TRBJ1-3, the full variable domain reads DGGITQSPKYLFRKEGQNVTLSCEQNLNHDAMYWYRQDPGQGLRLIYYSQIVNDFQKGDIAEGYSVSREKKESFPLTVTSAQKNPTAFYLCASKSGGSGRTTGNTIYFGEGSWLTVV.

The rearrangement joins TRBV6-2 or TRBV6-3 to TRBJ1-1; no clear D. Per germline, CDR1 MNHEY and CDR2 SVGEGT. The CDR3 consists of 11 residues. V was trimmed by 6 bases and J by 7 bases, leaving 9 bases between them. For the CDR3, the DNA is TGTGCCAGCAGCGCGGGGTTTGAAGCTTTCTTT. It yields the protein CASSAGFEAFF.

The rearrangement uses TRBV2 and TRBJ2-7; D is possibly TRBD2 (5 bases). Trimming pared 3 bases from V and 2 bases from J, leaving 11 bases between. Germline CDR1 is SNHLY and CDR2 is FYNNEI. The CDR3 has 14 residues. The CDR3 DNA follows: TGTGCCAGCAGTGATGATGACGGGGCCTACGAGCAGTACTTC. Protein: CASSDDDGAYEQYF.